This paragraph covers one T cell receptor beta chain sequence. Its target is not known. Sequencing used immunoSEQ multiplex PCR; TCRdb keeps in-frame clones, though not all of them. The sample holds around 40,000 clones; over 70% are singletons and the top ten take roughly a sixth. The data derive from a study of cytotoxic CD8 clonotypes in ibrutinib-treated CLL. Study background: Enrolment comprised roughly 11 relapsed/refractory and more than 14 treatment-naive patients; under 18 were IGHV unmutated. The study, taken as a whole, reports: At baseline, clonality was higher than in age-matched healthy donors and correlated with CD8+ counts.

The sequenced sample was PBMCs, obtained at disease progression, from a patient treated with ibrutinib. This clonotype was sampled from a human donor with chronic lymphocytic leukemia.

CDR3 nucleotide sequence: TGTGCCAGCAGTTTAAGGAGGCGGGAGACCCAGTACTTC. Amino acid sequence: CASSLRRRETQYF. The rearrangement uses TRBV27 and TRBJ2-5; tentatively, D is TRBD2 (5 bases). The germline V gene has CDR1 MNHEY and CDR2 SMNVEV (reference sequence). The V end was cut by 2 bases, the J end by 5 bases, with 9 bases between. The CDR3 is made up of 13 amino acids.